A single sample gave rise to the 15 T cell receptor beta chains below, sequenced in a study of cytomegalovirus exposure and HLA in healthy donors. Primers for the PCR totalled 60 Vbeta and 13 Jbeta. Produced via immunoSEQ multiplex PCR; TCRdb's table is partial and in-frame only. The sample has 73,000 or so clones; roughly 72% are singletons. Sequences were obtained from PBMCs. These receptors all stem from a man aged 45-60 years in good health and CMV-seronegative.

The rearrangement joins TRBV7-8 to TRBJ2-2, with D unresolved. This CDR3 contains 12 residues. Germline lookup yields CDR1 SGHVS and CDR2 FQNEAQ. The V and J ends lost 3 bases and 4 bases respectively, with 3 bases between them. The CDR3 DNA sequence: TGTGCCAGCAGCTTTAGCACCGGGGAGCTGTTTTTT. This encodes CASSFSTGELFF.

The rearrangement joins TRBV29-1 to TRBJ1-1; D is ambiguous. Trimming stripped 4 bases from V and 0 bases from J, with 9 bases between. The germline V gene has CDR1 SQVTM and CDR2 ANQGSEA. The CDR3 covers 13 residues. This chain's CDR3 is CSVVQFMNTEAFF. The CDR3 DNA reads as TGCAGCGTTGTTCAGTTCATGAACACTGAAGCTTTCTTT.

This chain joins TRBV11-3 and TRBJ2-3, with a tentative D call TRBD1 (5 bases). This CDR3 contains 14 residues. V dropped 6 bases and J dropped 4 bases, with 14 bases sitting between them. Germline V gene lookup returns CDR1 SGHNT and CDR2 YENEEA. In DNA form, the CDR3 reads TGTGCCAGCAGTGGAATGGACACCCCAGATACGCAGTATTTT. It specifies CASSGMDTPDTQYF.

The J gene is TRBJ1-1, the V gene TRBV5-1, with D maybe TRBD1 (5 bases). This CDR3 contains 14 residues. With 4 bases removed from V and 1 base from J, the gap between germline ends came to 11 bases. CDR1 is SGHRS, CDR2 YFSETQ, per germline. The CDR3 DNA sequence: TGCGCCAGCAGCCCCGGACAAACGAACACTGAAGCTTTCTTT. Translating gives CASSPGQTNTEAFF.

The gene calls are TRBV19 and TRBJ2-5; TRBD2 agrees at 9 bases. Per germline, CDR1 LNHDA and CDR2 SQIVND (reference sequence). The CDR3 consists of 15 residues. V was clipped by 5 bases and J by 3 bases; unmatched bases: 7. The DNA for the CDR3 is TGTGCCAGTAGTGCCGCGGGAGGGACCAAAGAGACCCAGTACTTC. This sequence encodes CASSAAGGTKETQYF.

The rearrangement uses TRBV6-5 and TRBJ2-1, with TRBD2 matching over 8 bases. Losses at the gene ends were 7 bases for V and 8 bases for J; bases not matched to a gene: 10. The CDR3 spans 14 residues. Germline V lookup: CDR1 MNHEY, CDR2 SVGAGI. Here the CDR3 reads CASMLSGRVYEQFF. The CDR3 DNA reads TGTGCCAGCATGCTAAGCGGGAGAGTCTATGAGCAGTTCTTC.

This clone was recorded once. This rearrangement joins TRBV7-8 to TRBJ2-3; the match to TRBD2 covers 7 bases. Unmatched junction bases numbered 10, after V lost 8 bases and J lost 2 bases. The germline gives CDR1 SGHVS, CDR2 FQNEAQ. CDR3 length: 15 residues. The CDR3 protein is CASRRLAVLTDTQYF. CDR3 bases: TGTGCCAGCCGAAGACTAGCTGTACTCACAGATACGCAGTATTTT.

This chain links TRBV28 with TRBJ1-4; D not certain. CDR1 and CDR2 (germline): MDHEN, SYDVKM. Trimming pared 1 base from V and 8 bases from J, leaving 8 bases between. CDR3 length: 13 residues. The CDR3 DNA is TGTGCCAGCAGTTTATTGAGCGAAGAAAAACTGTTTTTT. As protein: CASSLLSEEKLFF.

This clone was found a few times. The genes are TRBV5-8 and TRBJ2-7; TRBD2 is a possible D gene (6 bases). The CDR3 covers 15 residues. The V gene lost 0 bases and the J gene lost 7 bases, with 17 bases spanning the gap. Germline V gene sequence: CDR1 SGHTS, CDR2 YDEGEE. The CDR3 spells CASSLAWSAGREQYF. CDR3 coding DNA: TGTGCCAGCAGCTTGGCATGGTCTGCGGGGAGAGAGCAGTACTTC.

The CDR3 DNA is TGTGCCAGCAGTTACTCGAAAGTGAGGCCGGGATCTGAAGCTTTCTTT. Encoded protein: CASSYSKVRPGSEAFF. This chain joins TRBV6-5 and TRBJ1-1, with no clear D. Germline V lookup: CDR1 MNHEY, CDR2 SVGAGI. Trimming cost V 0 bases and J 6 bases, with 17 bases left between them. CDR3 size: 16 residues.

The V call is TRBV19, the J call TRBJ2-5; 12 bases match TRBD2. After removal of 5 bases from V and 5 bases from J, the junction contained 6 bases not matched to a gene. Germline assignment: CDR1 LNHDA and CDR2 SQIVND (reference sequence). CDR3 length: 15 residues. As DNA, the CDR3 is TGTGCCAGTAGTGCCCGACTAGCGGGAGTCGAGACCCAGTACTTC. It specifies CASSARLAGVETQYF.

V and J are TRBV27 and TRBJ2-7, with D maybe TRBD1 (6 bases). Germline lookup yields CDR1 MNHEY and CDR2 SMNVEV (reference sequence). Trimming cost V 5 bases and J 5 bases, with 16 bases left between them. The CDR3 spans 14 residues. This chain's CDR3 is CASSRYGTHNEQYF. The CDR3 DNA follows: TGTGCCAGCAGTCGGTATGGGACACACAACGAGCAGTACTTC.

The CDR3 protein is CASSELTYGNNSPLHF. CDR3 DNA: TGTGCCAGCAGTGAACTGACTTACGGGAATAATTCACCCCTCCACTTT. The chain is built from TRBV6-1 and TRBJ1-6; D remains unclear. The CDR3 spans 16 residues. Germline CDR1 and CDR2: MNHNS and SASEGT. V shed 2 bases and J shed 5 bases, with 13 bases lying between them.

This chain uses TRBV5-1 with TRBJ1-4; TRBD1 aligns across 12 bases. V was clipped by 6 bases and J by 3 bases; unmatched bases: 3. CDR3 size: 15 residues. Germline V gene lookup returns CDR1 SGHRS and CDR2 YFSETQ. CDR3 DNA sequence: TGCGCCAGCACGGGACAGGGGGCCGCTAATGAAAAACTGTTTTTT. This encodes CASTGQGAANEKLFF. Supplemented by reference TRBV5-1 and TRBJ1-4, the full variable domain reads KAGVTQTPRYLIKTRGQQVTLSCSPISGHRSVSWYQQTPGQGLQFLFEYFSETQRNKGNFPGRFSGRQFSNSRSEMNVSTLELGDSALYLCASTGQGAANEKLFFGSGTQLSVL.

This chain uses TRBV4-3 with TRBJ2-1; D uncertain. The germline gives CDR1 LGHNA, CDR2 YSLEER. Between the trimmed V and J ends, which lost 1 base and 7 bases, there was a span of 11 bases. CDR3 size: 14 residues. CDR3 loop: CASSQVVILNEQFF. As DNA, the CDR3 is TGCGCCAGCAGCCAAGTAGTGATCCTAAATGAGCAGTTCTTC.